This T cell receptor beta chain originates from a study of shared clonotypes between healthy human individuals. Trimming left V 3 bases short and J 2 bases short, with 17 bases between. CDR1 is SEHNR, CDR2 FQNEAQ, per germline (reference sequence). This CDR3 is built from 16 residues. Sequencing used immunoSEQ multiplex PCR; TCRdb keeps in-frame clones, though not all of them. The sample has about 2.1 million clones, roughly 95% seen once. As defined, naive CD8 cells were CD45RO-negative and positively selected for CCR7, with terminally differentiated effector memory CD45RA+ cells excluded. Sequencing was performed on naive CD8+ T cells from PBMCs. V usage is TRBV7-9 and J usage is TRBJ2-7; the D gene is possibly TRBD2 (5 bases). This receptor was identified in a man between 18 and 35 years old in good health. Some clones in this sample may be carry-over from other donors' samples. The CDR3 bases are TGTGCCAGCAGCTTTGGTAGCGAAAAAATCCCCTACGAGCAGTACTTC. Its protein product is CASSFGSEKIPYEQYF.